These 30 T cell receptor beta chains share one sample of origin, sequenced in a study of CD4 and CD8 cells across lung adenocarcinoma regions. One entry per CDR3 protein, called by TCRdb with MiXCR from the PCR reads. The sample has more than 25,000 distinct CDR3 sequences, 53% seen once. Sequenced material: CD8+ T cells from the center of a lung tumor. The receptors here all came from a male donor with lung adenocarcinoma. The CD4 and CD8 labels of this study may be unreliable.

This clonotype was recorded at least ten times. This sequence may be a read error, since a much larger clone differs from it by one base. The chain employs TRBV6-1 and TRBJ2-1, with 8 bases matching TRBD2. The closer fit of TRBJ2-7 to the DNA end suggests the J call may be wrong. CDR3 length: 12 amino acids. Germline CDR1 MNHNS, CDR2 SASEGT. This CDR3 is CASTREGNEQYF. CDR3 nucleotide sequence: TGTGCCAGCACTCGGGAGGGGAATGAGCAGTACTTC.

This chain joins TRBV6-1 and TRBJ2-3; tentative D call: TRBD2 (6 bases). CDR1 is MNHNS, CDR2 SASEGT, per germline. Trimming pared 0 bases from V and 7 bases from J, leaving 17 bases between. The CDR3 runs to 16 residues. CDR3 residues: CASSEAGPGAGNTQYF. In DNA form, the CDR3 reads TGTGCCAGCAGTGAAGCGGGGCCGGGAGCTGGGAATACGCAGTATTTT.

The chain employs TRBV6-1 and TRBJ2-1, with D perhaps matching TRBD1 or TRBD2 (5 bases each). V was pared by 5 bases and J by 4 bases, with 18 bases between. Germline assignment: CDR1 MNHNS and CDR2 SASEGT. The CDR3 extends over 16 amino acids. CDR3 DNA sequence: TGTGCCAGCAGTAAAGGACCCTCCTGGGGGTACAATGAGCAGTTCTTC. As protein: CASSKGPSWGYNEQFF.

As for this clonotype: Germline and junction disagree at one end, which may indicate a read error. The V gene is TRBV6-5, the J gene TRBJ2-6; D is possibly TRBD1 (5 bases). Germline lookup yields CDR1 MNHEY and CDR2 SVGAGI. The CDR3 sequence is 15 residues long. For the CDR3, the DNA is TGTGCCAGCAGTTACAGCCAATCTGGGGCCAACGACCAGTCTTTC. This encodes CASSYSQSGANDQSF.

The genes are TRBV18 and TRBJ2-1; 7 bases fit TRBD1. The J call may not be correct, given that the DNA end is closer to TRBJ2-7. Germline CDR1 reads KGHSH; CDR2 reads LQKENI. This CDR3 contains 15 residues. This chain's CDR3 is CASSPTFGRGYEQYF. The DNA for the CDR3 is TGTGCCAGCTCACCAACTTTCGGCAGGGGGTACGAGCAGTACTTC.

This clonotype appeared a few times. The V call is TRBV9, the J call TRBJ1-3; 7 bases map to TRBD1. J was trimmed by 7 bases and V by 0 bases; bases with no gene match: 13. Germline V gene sequence: CDR1 SGDLS, CDR2 YYNGEE. CDR3 length: 17 residues. This CDR3 is CASSVDKTGNDFNTIYF. CDR3 in DNA: TGTGCCAGCAGCGTAGATAAGACAGGGAACGATTTTAACACCATATATTTT.

The chain recombines TRBV27 with TRBJ2-4; the D gene is possibly TRBD2 (6 bases). The CDR3 spans 15 residues. Germline CDR1 is MNHEY and CDR2 is SMNVEV (reference sequence). The CDR3 DNA follows: TGTGGCGCGGGCCCCGGGGGTCGGGACCAAAACATTCAGTACTTC. Amino acids: CGAGPGGRDQNIQYF.

This clonotype was picked up many times. The CDR3 sequence is CASSLAPALAASSEQFF. In DNA, the CDR3 is TGTGCCAGCAGCTTAGCCCCCGCATTAGCGGCCAGTAGTGAGCAGTTCTTC. The rearrangement links TRBV7-2 to TRBJ2-1; tentative D call: TRBD2 (6 bases). The V gene's germline CDR1 is SGHTA and CDR2 FQGNSA. The germline V and J ends were trimmed by 0 bases and 9 bases, with 21 bases remaining between them. The CDR3 contains 17 residues.

This chain uses TRBV10-1 with TRBJ2-1, with 7 bases matching TRBD1. This CDR3 is built from 14 residues. Germline V gives CDR1 WNHNN, CDR2 SYGVQD (reference sequence). J lost 9 bases, V lost 7 bases, and 12 bases had no gene match. The CDR3 sequence: CASTGTEGFGEQFF. CDR3 nucleotides: TGCGCCAGCACCGGGACAGAAGGGTTCGGTGAGCAGTTCTTC.

This clonotype has a count of ten or more. The CDR3 is CASSTGPRNYGYTF. CDR3 coding DNA: TGTGCCAGCAGTACCGGGCCCCGTAACTATGGCTACACCTTC. This sequence joins TRBV6-6 and TRBJ1-2; D uncertain. This CDR3 contains 14 residues. Germline CDR1 and CDR2: MNHNY and SVGAGI (reference sequence). Trimming cost V 5 bases and J 1 base, with 11 bases left between them.

Turning to this clonotype: The germline gene is not matched at one end of the junction; a read error may be the cause. The chain couples TRBV6-1 to TRBJ2-3; D could derive from TRBD1 or TRBD2 (5 bases each). The CDR3 covers 16 residues. Germline assignment: CDR1 MNHNS and CDR2 SASEGT. CDR3 protein: CASRGPGARDEETQYF. The DNA for the CDR3 is TGTGCCAGCAGGGGGCCCGGGGCCCGGGATGAAGAGACGCAGTACTTT.

This clonotype was picked up a small number of times. At one end, the junction sequence differs from germline, possibly due to a read error. This chain links TRBV6-1 with TRBJ2-5, with 7 bases fitting TRBD2. This CDR3 has 14 residues. Germline values: CDR1 MNHNS, CDR2 SASEGT. CDR3: CAGSGARGQETQYF. The CDR3 bases are TGTGCGGGCAGCGGGGCCCGAGGCCAAGAGACCCAGTACTTT.

V usage is TRBV7-2 and J usage is TRBJ2-1; D is unresolved. From germline, CDR1 is SGHTA and CDR2 FQGNSA. This CDR3 is 13 amino acids long. Trimming pared 1 base from V and 1 base from J, leaving 2 bases between. Here the CDR3 reads CASSLVSYNEQFF. CDR3 in DNA: TGTGCCAGCAGCTTAGTTTCCTACAATGAGCAGTTCTTC.

As to this clonotype: One junction end does not reproduce the germline sequence, and a read error may be involved. The V and J genes are TRBV6-1 and TRBJ2-3; 7 bases are shared with TRBD1. The CDR3 loop spans 15 amino acids. Per the germline V gene, CDR1 is MNHNS and CDR2 is SASEGT. As DNA, the CDR3 is TGTGCCCGCAGCGTACGGCCGGTGAGCACAGGGGAGCAGTTTTTT. It codes for CARSVRPVSTGEQFF.

In regard to this clonotype: Sequence at one end of the junction differs from germline and may be a read error. The genes are TRBV10-3 and TRBJ2-1, with a tentative D call TRBD2 (7 bases). CDR3 length: 15 amino acids. Germline V gene data show CDR1 as ENHRY and CDR2 as SYGVKD. CDR3 region: CAGGGGGGDQETQYF. In DNA, the CDR3 is TGTGCCGGGGGGGGGGGGGGCGGAGACCAAGAGACGCAGTATTTC.

This clonotype appeared a few times. The chain carries TRBV10-2 and TRBJ1-5; TRBD1 might be the D (6 bases). V was clipped by 0 bases and J by 3 bases, with 12 bases between them. Looked up from germline, CDR1 is WSHSY and CDR2 is SAAADI. CDR3 length equals 16 residues. CDR3 sequence: CASSESKGHVNQPQHF. CDR3 DNA sequence: TGCGCCAGCAGTGAGTCGAAGGGACATGTCAATCAGCCCCAGCATTTT.

The chain couples TRBV6-1 to TRBJ2-3; D remains unclear. Germline CDR1 and CDR2: MNHNS and SASEGT. Trimming took 3 bases from V and 3 from J, leaving 16 bases between them. The CDR3 sequence is 16 residues long. In DNA, the CDR3 is TGTGCCAGCAGTGACCCCCGGGCTGTGGGGACAGATACGCAGTATTTT. It codes for CASSDPRAVGTDTQYF.

This clonotype appeared a few times. The genes are TRBV14 and TRBJ2-1; possible D gene TRBD2, 6 bases. Trimming took 4 bases from V and 6 from J, leaving 13 bases between them. This CDR3 is 14 amino acids long. Germline CDR1 and CDR2: SGHDN and FVKESK. The CDR3 sequence: CASSPLGGFNEQFF. Written as DNA, the CDR3 is TGTGCCAGCAGCCCCCTGGGGGGATTCAATGAGCAGTTCTTC.

This chain links TRBV6-1 with TRBJ2-4; tentatively, D is TRBD1 or TRBD2 (5 bases each). Trimming removed 0 bases at V and 13 bases at J, with 22 bases between. CDR1 and CDR2 (germline): MNHNS, SASEGT. The length of the CDR3 is 16 residues. CDR3 in DNA: TGTGCCAGCAGTGAAGCGGGGACGTGGGCCGGAAACACGCAGTACTTC. Translation: CASSEAGTWAGNTQYF.

This clonotype was seen more than once but under ten times. The chain links TRBV10-3 to TRBJ2-1, with D uncertain. Matching the DNA end better, TRBJ2-5 makes the J call doubtful. This CDR3 is 16 amino acids long. CDR1 ENHRY and CDR2 SYGVKD come from the germline V gene. DNA for the CDR3: TGTGCCATCAGTGAGAGGGCCAGCTCGTACCAAGAGACCCAGTACTTC. Its protein product is CAISERASSYQETQYF.

The chain uses TRBV6-1 and TRBJ2-5; TRBD2 agrees at 9 bases. The CDR3 contains 15 residues. Germline V gives CDR1 MNHNS, CDR2 SASEGT. V lost 7 bases, J lost 5 bases, and 11 bases stayed unmatched. CDR3 protein: CASILTSGGWETQYF. Here the CDR3 DNA reads TGTGCCAGCATCTTGACTAGCGGTGGATGGGAGACCCAGTACTTC.

In this sample, this clonotype is medium-sized. The chain carries TRBV6-5 and TRBJ2-5, with unresolved D. The CDR3 covers 13 residues. In germline, CDR1 is MNHEY, CDR2 SVGAGI. Between the trimmed V and J ends, which lost 6 bases and 1 base, there was a span of 9 bases. CDR3 amino acids: CASSQTLQETQYF. CDR3 nucleotides: TGTGCCAGCAGCCAGACACTCCAAGAGACCCAGTACTTC.

The V and J genes are TRBV3-1 and TRBJ1-3; D is uncertain. Germline loops: CDR1 LGHDT, CDR2 YNNKEL (reference sequence). Trimming stripped 1 base from V and 4 bases from J, with 11 bases between. The CDR3 is 15 amino acids. CDR3 in amino acids: CASSQGRLEGNTIYF. The DNA of the CDR3 is TGTGCCAGCAGCCAAGGAAGGCTGGAAGGAAACACCATATATTTT.

V is TRBV18 and J is TRBJ2-1; TRBD2 aligns across 11 bases. The germline V gene encodes CDR1 KGHSH and CDR2 LQKENI. This CDR3 has 15 amino acids. V lost 3 bases and J lost 2; bases outside the gene matches: 0. The CDR3 DNA reads as TGTGCCAGCTCACCTAGCGGGAGGGCCTACAATGAGCAGTTCTTC. Encoded protein: CASSPSGRAYNEQFF.

Of note for this clonotype: The junction does not match germline at one end; this may be a read error. V usage is TRBV6-1 and J usage is TRBJ2-4; the D is unclear. The CDR3 has 15 amino acids. Germline CDR1 MNHNS, CDR2 SASEGT. The CDR3 DNA is TGTGCCAGCAACACCGGGCCAGGAAGCAAAAACACTCAGTACTTT. Encoded protein: CASNTGPGSKNTQYF.

V and J are TRBV9 and TRBJ2-1; either TRBD1 or TRBD2 may supply D (6 bases each). The last part of the DNA fits TRBJ2-7 better; the J call may be wrong. Germline assignment: CDR1 SGDLS and CDR2 YYNGEE. The length of the CDR3 is 15 residues. CDR3: CARGPGGRDKETQYF. CDR3 sequence (DNA): TGTGCCAGGGGGCCCGGGGGCCGGGACAAAGAGACGCAGTACTTC.

This clonotype appeared a few times. This sequence joins TRBV7-2 and TRBJ2-2; a possible D gene is TRBD1 (6 bases). With 5 bases removed from V and 7 bases from J, the gap between germline ends came to 14 bases. The CDR3 has 14 amino acids. Looked up from germline, CDR1 is SGHTA and CDR2 is FQGNSA. The chain's CDR3 is CASSLAKGVGELFF. The CDR3, as DNA: TGTGCCAGCAGCCTCGCCAAGGGGGTCGGGGAGCTGTTTTTT.

V gene TRBV6-1 combines with J gene TRBJ2-2; no clear D gene. The last part of the DNA fits TRBJ2-3 better; the J call may be wrong. Germline CDR1 and CDR2: MNHNS and SASEGT. CDR3 length: 13 amino acids. CDR3 nucleotides: TGTGCCAGCCAGGTTGTGAGCACCGGTACGCAGTATTTT. Translating gives CASQVVSTGTQYF.

On this clonotype itself: The junction departs from the called germline gene at one end, perhaps through a read error. The chain has TRBV6-8 and TRBJ2-4, with a tentative D call TRBD1 (6 bases). Germline values: CDR1 MNHGY, CDR2 SAAAGT. The CDR3 totals 14 residues. CDR3 sequence: CGSRGVGAPNTQYF. The CDR3 bases are TGTGGCAGCAGGGGAGTGGGAGCCCCAAACACTCAGTATTTC.

This clonotype was seen a handful of times. CDR3 bases: TGTGCCAGCAGAGAGACTACAGGGTGGTACGAGCAGTACTTC. Translating gives CASRETTGWYEQYF. The rearrangement uses TRBV6-1 and TRBJ2-5, with TRBD1 as a possible D gene (6 bases). The J call is in doubt because the DNA end fits TRBJ2-7 better. Germline V CDR1 and CDR2: MNHNS, SASEGT. The CDR3 is 14 residues long.